Listed here is a single T cell receptor beta chain. This receptor's antigen is unknown. No base quality values were provided; no much bigger clone lies one nucleotide off. The data derive from a study of blood T cell repertoires in COVID-19 (dated by TCRdb to 2018 to 2021). Context from the whole study: Collaborator samples came from the United States, Italy and Spain and covered acute and convalescent phases of COVID-19. The samples were drawn from two sources: the first 160 participants of the ongoing ImmuneRACE study, and some 1,300 subjects contributed by 6 global collaborators. Where HLA class I and class II types were available, the types were taken from metadata supplied by the sample provider, not from assay-based typing. Subjects who had been exposed to COVID-19, were actively infected with it, or had recovered from it provided the deeply sampled blood TCRbeta repertoires that made up the dataset. The repertoires were released in a freely available public database meant as a resource for research on the immune response to SARS-CoV-2. The material from the prospective study consisted of cDNA or gDNA derived from T cells, B-cell-depleted T cells, or PBMCs. The sample metadata nearly always contained a de-identified subject ID, COVID-19 status, age in years and sex.

Whole blood was collected in K2EDTA tubes by collaborating institutions according to the institutions' own protocols. For TCRbeta analysis, collaborators shipped samples in one of three forms: frozen whole blood, isolated PBMCs, or DNA extracted from either of those sample types. TCRbeta CDR3 regions were amplified from genomic DNA by means of the immunoSEQ Assay, a bias-controlled multiplex PCR. In the authors' own workflow: Nucleated cell counts per sample were estimated from amplification of reference gene primers within the assay. Sequence reads were collapsed and filtered to measure the absolute abundance of every unique TCRbeta CDR3 rearrangement. For each sample, productive Simpson clonality was calculated by taking the square root of Simpson's diversity index across productive rearrangements. Here the immuneACCESS table is served through TCRdb, limited to in-frame sequences with V and J called. Missing clones are a known gap in these copies; in checked studies unresolved V genes cover under half, and the rest lacks a known reason. V and J calls and clone size are those listed in that table; D and trimming were worked out from the DNA. This sample comprises about 140,000 clones, 84% of them detected only once. 44% of the sample belongs to the ten largest clones.

The research as a whole found: The amount of clinical and demographic metadata varied by source and participant and was provided uncurated.

The CDR3 contains 14 residues, cysteine and phenylalanine counted. The read is trimmed to its CDR3 DNA, 42 bases read in frame from base 1. The V end loses 4 bases and the J end loses 4 bases, and a stretch of 12 bases separates them. In the germline V gene, CDR1 corresponds to SGDLS and CDR2 to YYNGEE. The V gene is TRBV9 and the J gene is TRBJ1-5; TRBD1 could be the D gene, as 5 bases match. The sequenced material came from peripheral blood. This TCR came from a human donor in a cohort sampled during active COVID-19. The CDR3 amino acid sequence is: CASSMGGANQPQHF. The nucleotide sequence is given as TGTGCCAGCAGCATGGGGGGTGCGAATCAGCCCCAGCATTTT.